The next 25 T cell receptor beta chains were all read from a single sample in a study of cytomegalovirus exposure and HLA in healthy donors. The PCR had 60 Vbeta and 13 Jbeta primers. Profiled with immunoSEQ multiplex PCR; TCRdb holds only in-frame clones, not every one. This table has 90,000 to 100,000 clones, roughly 77% appearing once. Sequencing was performed on PBMCs. The receptor source for this set is a man aged 35-49 years in good health and CMV-seronegative.

The V call is TRBV28, the J call TRBJ2-1; D may be TRBD2 (6 bases). Germline V gene lookup returns CDR1 MDHEN and CDR2 SYDVKM. V lost 2 bases and J lost 0, with 11 bases in between. The CDR3 contains 16 residues. DNA for the CDR3: TGTGCCAGCAGTTTAATGGGGGGACGCTCCTACAATGAGCAGTTCTTC. It translates to CASSLMGGRSYNEQFF.

V usage is TRBV29-1 and J usage is TRBJ1-2; TRBD1 matches at 9 bases. Germline trimming cut 1 base from V and 4 bases from J; bases unmatched to any gene: 7. Germline V gene lookup returns CDR1 SQVTM and CDR2 ANQGSEA. There are 15 residues in the CDR3. The CDR3 reads CSVEVGQGSFYGYTF. The CDR3 nucleotides are TGCAGCGTTGAAGTGGGACAGGGTTCATTCTATGGCTACACCTTC.

The chain is built from TRBV9 and TRBJ1-1; 7 bases are a match to TRBD1. The V and J ends lost 5 bases and 3 bases, in that order; junction bases with no gene match: 4. The CDR3 covers 13 residues. CDR1 is SGDLS and CDR2 is YYNGEE in the germline V gene. CDR3 bases: TGTGCCAGCAGTCTTCAGGGGGACACTGAAGCTTTCTTT. Translation gives CASSLQGDTEAFF.

V usage is TRBV29-1 and J usage is TRBJ1-1; D is possibly TRBD1 (5 bases). Germline CDR1 is SQVTM and CDR2 is ANQGSEA. V gave up 7 bases and J gave up 4 bases, with 22 bases separating them. The CDR3 has 15 residues. CDR3 residues: CSAPAPRTSITEAFF. The CDR3 DNA follows: TGCAGCGCCCCGGCTCCCCGGACATCGATCACTGAAGCTTTCTTT.

This sequence joins TRBV18 and TRBJ1-5; D call uncertain. Trimming removed 3 bases from V and 6 bases from J, with 9 bases in between. Germline assignment: CDR1 KGHSH and CDR2 LQKENI. This CDR3 comprises 13 residues. CDR3 coding DNA: TGTGCCAGCTCACCGAAGGGAGGTCAGCCCCAGCATTTT. Translating it yields CASSPKGGQPQHF.

J is TRBJ2-7 and V is TRBV5-1, with 9 bases identical to TRBD1. There are 14 residues in the CDR3. V was clipped by 4 bases and J by 1 base; unmatched bases: 3. CDR1 and CDR2 (germline): SGHRS, YFSETQ. In DNA form, the CDR3 reads TGCGCCAGCAGCGTGGGACAGGGATCCTACGAGCAGTACTTC. Residues: CASSVGQGSYEQYF.

In this sample, this clone turned up a few times. The chain links TRBV6-1 to TRBJ2-7; 7 nucleotides match TRBD2. Trimming took 7 bases from V and 1 from J; bases not matched to a gene: 7. The CDR3 totals 14 residues. Per germline, CDR1 MNHNS and CDR2 SASEGT. The CDR3 nucleotides read TGTGCCAGCAATTTGGGCGGGGGTTCCTACGAGCAGTACTTC. Its protein is CASNLGGGSYEQYF.

The chain employs TRBV27 and TRBJ2-3; 9 nucleotides line up with TRBD2. Germline CDR1 MNHEY, CDR2 SMNVEV (reference sequence). Trimming took 4 bases from V and 1 from J; bases not matched to a gene: 9. This CDR3 region has 17 residues. As DNA, the CDR3 is TGTGCCAGCAGTTGGTTAGCTAGCGGGACCCGCACAGATACGCAGTATTTT. Translating it yields CASSWLASGTRTDTQYF.

The rearrangement links TRBV18 to TRBJ1-1; unclear D gene. The CDR3 spans 15 residues. V was trimmed by 4 bases and J by 5 bases, leaving 17 bases between them. The germline CDR1 and CDR2 sequences are KGHSH and LQKENI. The CDR3 DNA reads TGTGCCAGCTCACGGGATGGCGGGGTGGGGACTGAAGCTTTCTTT. Amino acids: CASSRDGGVGTEAFF. Variable domain in full (rest from reference TRBV18 and TRBJ1-1): NAGVMQNPRHLVRRRGQEARLRCSPMKGHSHVYWYRQLPEEGLKFMVYLQKENIIDESGMPKERFSAEFPKEGPSILRIQQVVRGDSAAYFCASSRDGGVGTEAFFGQGTRLTVV.

V is TRBV4-1 and J is TRBJ2-5; D ambiguous. The CDR3 runs to 17 residues. V gave up 1 base and J gave up 3 bases, with 18 bases separating them. Germline loops: CDR1 MGHRA, CDR2 YSYEKL. The CDR3 DNA follows: TGCGCCAGCAGCCAAGGCTACCAGAGCCATCTAGAAGAGACCCAGTACTTC. Translation: CASSQGYQSHLEETQYF.

The genes are TRBV6-6 and TRBJ1-5, with D maybe TRBD1 (6 bases). V was cut by 9 bases and J by 5 bases, with 17 bases left in between. The CDR3 sequence is 14 residues long. Germline CDR1 and CDR2: MNHNY and SVGAGI (reference sequence). The chain's CDR3 is CASRAGEGYQPQHF. The CDR3 DNA sequence: TGTGCCAGTCGGGCAGGGGAAGGGTATCAGCCCCAGCATTTT.

The sample holds one count of this clone. Written as DNA, the CDR3 is TGTGCCAGCAGTTTAAGTCAGGGGGCGGTTGAAGCTTTCTTT. This translates into CASSLSQGAVEAFF. The chain uses TRBV28 and TRBJ1-1, with 8 bases matching TRBD1. The CDR3 is 14 residues long. The V gene end was trimmed by 2 bases and the J gene end by 7 bases; junction bases not matched to a gene: 6. The V gene's germline CDR1 is MDHEN and CDR2 SYDVKM.

In its sample, this clone was seen once. The chain couples TRBV2 to TRBJ1-2; 7 bases are a match to TRBD1. Germline V gives CDR1 SNHLY, CDR2 FYNNEI. V was pared by 6 bases and J by 7 bases, with 14 bases of the junction left unmatched. The CDR3 is 15 amino acids. CDR3 sequence: CASRNAGTASLGYTF. In DNA form, the CDR3 reads TGTGCCAGCAGGAACGCCGGGACAGCCTCTCTTGGCTACACCTTC.

V and J are TRBV5-4 and TRBJ2-3, with 8 bases aligning to TRBD2. The CDR3 has 16 amino acids. CDR1 SGHNT and CDR2 YYREEE come from the germline V gene (reference sequence). The junction had 10 bases not matched to a gene; V was cut back by 4 bases and J by 3 bases. The CDR3 sequence is CASSRAGGAGTDTQYF. In DNA, the CDR3 is TGTGCCAGCAGCCGGGCCGGGGGGGCCGGGACAGATACGCAGTATTTT.

The chain joins TRBV5-4 to TRBJ2-3, with 15 bases lining up with TRBD2. Per germline, CDR1 SGHNT and CDR2 YYREEE (reference sequence). Trimming took 4 bases from V and 2 from J; bases not matched to a gene: 5. This CDR3 has 17 amino acids. The DNA for the CDR3 is TGTGCCAGCAGCCCCCGGACTAGCGGGGGGGCCACAGATACGCAGTATTTT. Protein: CASSPRTSGGATDTQYF.

The chain couples TRBV6-1 to TRBJ1-4; 8 bases agree with TRBD1. Germline CDR1 is MNHNS and CDR2 is SASEGT. The CDR3 has 14 residues. J lost 9 bases, V lost 1 base, and 4 bases had no gene match. DNA of the CDR3: TGTGCCAGCAGTGAAGGGACAGGGATCCAAAAACTGTTTTTT. It translates to CASSEGTGIQKLFF.

This rearrangement joins TRBV6-1 to TRBJ2-2; D call uncertain. The CDR3 is made up of 13 amino acids. The germline V gene has CDR1 MNHNS and CDR2 SASEGT. Trimming stripped 4 bases from V and 7 bases from J, with 10 bases between. The CDR3 nucleotides are TGTGCCAGCAGTGGCTCAGGAATCGGGGAGCTGTTTTTT. Protein: CASSGSGIGELFF.

V usage is TRBV2 and J usage is TRBJ1-5; 8 bases fit TRBD1. Germline CDR1 is SNHLY and CDR2 is FYNNEI. This CDR3 contains 13 residues. V dropped 4 bases and J dropped 6; count of bases not matched to a gene: 2. The CDR3 coding sequence is TGTGCCAGCAGTGGACAGGGGTTTCAGCCCCAGCATTTT. This sequence encodes CASSGQGFQPQHF.

This clone showed up just a few times. The J gene is TRBJ2-7, the V gene TRBV7-9, with 8 bases identical to TRBD1. The CDR3 covers 15 residues. CDR1 and CDR2 (germline): SEHNR, FQNEAQ (reference sequence). V shed 6 bases and J 4 bases; nucleotides not matched to a gene: 11. CDR3 amino acids: CASSPTGAMEYEQYF. The CDR3 DNA sequence: TGTGCCAGCAGTCCGACAGGGGCAATGGAATACGAGCAGTACTTC.

This clone was seen a single time. This sequence joins TRBV5-1 and TRBJ2-3; D not resolved. This CDR3 region has 15 residues. Germline V gene data show CDR1 as SGHRS and CDR2 as YFSETQ. V shed 2 bases and J shed 3 bases, with 13 bases lying between them. The DNA for the CDR3 is TGCGCCAGCAGCTTCGGAAAAGCCGGGACAGATACGCAGTATTTT. This encodes CASSFGKAGTDTQYF.

This rearrangement joins TRBV7-9 to TRBJ2-3; 7 bases align to TRBD1. The CDR3 runs to 15 residues. Germline-derived CDR1 and CDR2 are SEHNR and FQNEAQ (reference sequence). V was pared by 5 bases and J by 0 bases, with 5 bases of the junction left unmatched. The CDR3 sequence: CASSADRTSTDTQYF. CDR3 coding DNA: TGTGCCAGCAGCGCGGACAGGACCAGCACAGATACGCAGTATTTT.

Only a few counts were recorded for this clone. The CDR3: CASSSSSYEQYF. For the CDR3, the DNA is TGTGCCAGCAGCTCGAGCTCCTACGAGCAGTACTTC. The chain has TRBV7-9 and TRBJ2-7, with D unclear. The CDR3 totals 12 residues. The germline gives CDR1 SEHNR, CDR2 FQNEAQ (reference sequence). Trimming stripped 4 bases from V and 0 bases from J, with 4 bases between.

The V gene is TRBV2, the J gene TRBJ1-1; D is uncertain. CDR1 is SNHLY and CDR2 is FYNNEI in the germline V gene. The CDR3 consists of 11 residues. Between the trimmed V and J ends, which lost 6 bases and 5 bases, there was a span of 7 bases. The CDR3 DNA follows: TGTGCCAGCAGGGTCGGGACTGAAGCTTTCTTT. Its protein is CASRVGTEAFF.

The V call is TRBV9, the J call TRBJ2-1, with D hard to call. The V end lost 0 bases, the J end lost 6 bases, and 4 bases lay between the germline ends. The germline gives CDR1 SGDLS, CDR2 YYNGEE. This CDR3 has 12 amino acids. In DNA, the CDR3 is TGTGCCAGCAGCGTAGCAGGCAATGAGCAGTTCTTC. Translated: CASSVAGNEQFF.

With regard to this clone: The junction does not match germline at one end; this may be a read error. V usage is TRBV2 and J usage is TRBJ2-7; 11 bases align to TRBD2. CDR1 SNHLY and CDR2 FYNNEI come from the germline V gene. CDR3 size: 15 residues. The CDR3 nucleotides read TGTGCCAGCAGTTCAATGGGCCTGGGACTAGCGGAGGTTCTCTTC. As protein: CASSSMGLGLAEVLF.